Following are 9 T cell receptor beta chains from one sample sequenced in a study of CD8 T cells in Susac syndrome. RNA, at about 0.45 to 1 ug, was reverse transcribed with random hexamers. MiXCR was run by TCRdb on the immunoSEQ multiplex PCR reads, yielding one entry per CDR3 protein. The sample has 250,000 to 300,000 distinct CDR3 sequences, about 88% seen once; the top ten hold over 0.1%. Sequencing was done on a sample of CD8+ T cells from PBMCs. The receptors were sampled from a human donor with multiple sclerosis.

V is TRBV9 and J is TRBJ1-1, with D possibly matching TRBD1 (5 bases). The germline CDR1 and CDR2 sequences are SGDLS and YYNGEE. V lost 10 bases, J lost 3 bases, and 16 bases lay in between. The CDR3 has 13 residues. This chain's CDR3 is CASTGVRDTEAFF. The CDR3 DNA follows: TGTGCCTCCACGGGGGTGAGGGACACTGAAGCTTTCTTT.

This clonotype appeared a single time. The CDR3 sequence: CASSGGTGDYEQYF. CDR3 in DNA: TGTGCCAGCAGTGGGGGGACAGGGGACTACGAGCAGTACTTC. The chain has TRBV25-1 and TRBJ2-7; 10 nucleotides line up with TRBD1. The CDR3 length is 14 residues. The germline CDR1 and CDR2 sequences are MGHDK and SYGVNS. V was pared by 4 bases and J by 3 bases, with 3 bases of the junction left unmatched.

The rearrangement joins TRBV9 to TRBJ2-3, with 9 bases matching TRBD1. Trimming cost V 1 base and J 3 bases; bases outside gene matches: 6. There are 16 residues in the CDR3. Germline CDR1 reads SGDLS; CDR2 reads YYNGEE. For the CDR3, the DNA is TGTGCCAGCAGCGTATTTGCGGGACAGGGAACAGATACGCAGTATTTT. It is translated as CASSVFAGQGTDTQYF.

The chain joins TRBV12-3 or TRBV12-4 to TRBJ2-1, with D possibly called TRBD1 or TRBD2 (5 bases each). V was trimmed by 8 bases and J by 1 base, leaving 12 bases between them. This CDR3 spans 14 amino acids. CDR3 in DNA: TGTGCCAGCTTAACGGGACCTTCCTACAATGAGCAGTTCTTC. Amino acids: CASLTGPSYNEQFF.

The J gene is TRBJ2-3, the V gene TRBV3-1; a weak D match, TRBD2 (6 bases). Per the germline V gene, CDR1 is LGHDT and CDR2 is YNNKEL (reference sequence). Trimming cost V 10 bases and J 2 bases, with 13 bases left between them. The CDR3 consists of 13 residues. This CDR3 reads CATREPYTDTQYF. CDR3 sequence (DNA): TGTGCCACCCGGGAGCCGTACACAGATACGCAGTATTTT.

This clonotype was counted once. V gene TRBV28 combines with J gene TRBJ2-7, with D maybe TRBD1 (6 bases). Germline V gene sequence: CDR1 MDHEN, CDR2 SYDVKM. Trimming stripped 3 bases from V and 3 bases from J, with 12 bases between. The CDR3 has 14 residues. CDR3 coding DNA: TGTGCCAGCAGTTTTACAGGGTTGGGCTACGAGCAGTACTTC. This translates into CASSFTGLGYEQYF.

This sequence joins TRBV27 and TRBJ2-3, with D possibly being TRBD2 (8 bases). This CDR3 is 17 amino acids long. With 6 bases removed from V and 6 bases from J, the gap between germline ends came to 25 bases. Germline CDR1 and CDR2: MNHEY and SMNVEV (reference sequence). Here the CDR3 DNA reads TGTGCCAGCAGACCTGGAGCGGGAGAGGGGGCTCGGGATACGCAGTATTTT. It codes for CASRPGAGEGARDTQYF.

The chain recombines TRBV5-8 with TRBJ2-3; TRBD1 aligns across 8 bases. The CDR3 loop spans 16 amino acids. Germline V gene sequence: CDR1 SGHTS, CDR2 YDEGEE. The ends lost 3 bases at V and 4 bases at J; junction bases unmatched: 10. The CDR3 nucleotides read TGTGCCAGCAGCTGGGACACAGGGGGAAGGGCAGATACGCAGTATTTT. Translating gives CASSWDTGGRADTQYF.

The CDR3 spells CASSEFTSLGDTQYF. Here the CDR3 DNA reads TGTGCCAGCAGTGAATTCACTAGCTTGGGGGATACGCAGTATTTT. The J gene is TRBJ2-3, the V gene TRBV2; a possible D gene is TRBD2 (6 bases). Germline V gene data show CDR1 as SNHLY and CDR2 as FYNNEI. Trimming stripped 2 bases from V and 6 bases from J, with 15 bases between. The CDR3 contains 15 residues.